Presented here are 13 T cell receptor beta chains from one specimen sequenced in a study of T cell responses to AZD1222 COVID-19 vaccine. Sequenced by immunoSEQ multiplex PCR; TCRdb stores in-frame clones only, minus some. The data show roughly 70,000 clones, with approximately 85% seen just once and over 5% held by the top ten. The sample consisted of peripheral blood, taken on day 0 of AZD1222 vaccination. All receptors come from an adult in good health.

This rearrangement joins TRBV27 to TRBJ2-5; D may be TRBD2 (6 bases). The CDR3 covers 14 residues. Trimming took off 6 bases at V and 4 bases at J, with 15 bases between the two ends. The germline gives CDR1 MNHEY, CDR2 SMNVEV (reference sequence). CDR3 coding DNA: TGTGCCAGCAGACTCGCGGGACTCGGAGAGACCCAGTACTTC. Residues: CASRLAGLGETQYF.

The V and J genes are TRBV27 and TRBJ2-1, with D tentatively TRBD1 (5 bases). The CDR3 runs to 15 residues. Between the trimmed V and J ends, which lost 2 bases and 1 base, there was a span of 9 bases. Germline V lookup: CDR1 MNHEY, CDR2 SMNVEV (reference sequence). CDR3: CASSLVGQSYNEQFF. CDR3 nucleotide sequence: TGTGCCAGCAGTTTAGTGGGGCAGTCCTACAATGAGCAGTTCTTC.

The gene calls are TRBV2 and TRBJ1-4, with 7 bases matching TRBD1. CDR3 length equals 16 residues. CDR1 is SNHLY and CDR2 is FYNNEI in the germline V gene. Trimming at V came to 4 bases and at J to 4 bases, leaving 9 bases not matched to a gene. CDR3 amino acids: CASSAPRDRVNEKLFF. The CDR3 DNA reads as TGTGCCAGCAGTGCCCCCCGCGACAGGGTTAATGAAAAACTGTTTTTT.

This clone was picked up one time. The V call is TRBV19, the J call TRBJ2-6; D call uncertain. The germline CDR1 and CDR2 sequences are LNHDA and SQIVND (reference sequence). V lost 1 base, J lost 4 bases, and 5 bases lay in between. This CDR3 has 14 amino acids. This CDR3 is CASSIGTGANVLTF. The CDR3 DNA reads TGTGCCAGTAGTATAGGGACCGGGGCCAACGTCCTGACTTTC.

V usage is TRBV5-4 and J usage is TRBJ1-6; unclear D gene. V was pared by 0 bases and J by 8 bases, with 12 bases between. CDR1 and CDR2 from the germline V gene are SGHNT and YYREEE (reference sequence). The CDR3 is 15 residues long. In DNA, the CDR3 is TGTGCCAGCAGCTTGGGTCAGGCCGACCATTCACCCCTCCACTTT. This encodes CASSLGQADHSPLHF.

This rearrangement joins TRBV11-2 to TRBJ2-3; D may be TRBD1 (5 bases). With 7 bases removed from V and 6 bases from J, the gap between germline ends came to 8 bases. This CDR3 comprises 11 residues. Germline loops: CDR1 SGHAT, CDR2 FQNNGV. The CDR3, as DNA: TGTGCCAGCAAGAAGGGGGATACGCAGTATTTT. It translates to CASKKGDTQYF.

V is TRBV19 and J is TRBJ1-2; 7 nucleotides line up with TRBD1. V was pared by 7 bases and J by 2 bases, with 4 bases of the junction left unmatched. Germline CDR1 is LNHDA and CDR2 is SQIVND (reference sequence). The CDR3 is made up of 13 amino acids. CDR3 in amino acids: CASNLQGNYGYTF. The CDR3 coding sequence is TGTGCCAGTAACCTACAGGGGAACTATGGCTACACCTTC.

The V gene is TRBV5-6, the J gene TRBJ1-4, with 8 positions matching TRBD1. V lost 4 bases, J lost 7 bases, and 9 bases stayed unmatched. The CDR3 covers 15 residues. Germline V gene sequence: CDR1 SGHDT, CDR2 YYEEEE. This CDR3 reads CASSTWTGLFEKLFF. In DNA form, the CDR3 reads TGTGCCAGCAGCACCTGGACAGGGTTGTTTGAAAAACTGTTTTTT.

CDR3 protein: CASSVTGSSYNEQFF. In nucleotides, the CDR3 is TGCGCCAGCAGCGTGACAGGGAGCTCCTACAATGAGCAGTTCTTC. V is TRBV5-1 and J is TRBJ2-1, with 7 nucleotides matching TRBD1. The CDR3 loop spans 15 amino acids. J lost 0 bases, V lost 4 bases, and 4 bases had no gene match. Germline CDR1 and CDR2: SGHRS and YFSETQ.

This chain joins TRBV20-1 and TRBJ1-1; 8 bases align to TRBD1. Germline assignment: CDR1 DFQATT and CDR2 SNEGSKA (reference sequence). The CDR3 totals 14 residues. The junction had 6 bases not matched to a gene; V was cut back by 3 bases and J by 3 bases. CDR3 in DNA: TGCAGTGCTAGTCCGATGACAGGGGACACTGAAGCTTTCTTT. Translated, it gives CSASPMTGDTEAFF.

V is TRBV2 and J is TRBJ2-5; TRBD2 might be the D (6 bases). Trimming removed 6 bases from V and 4 bases from J, with 12 bases in between. Per the germline V gene, CDR1 is SNHLY and CDR2 is FYNNEI. CDR3 length equals 13 residues. CDR3: CASSLRGGETQYF. For the CDR3, the DNA is TGTGCCAGCAGCCTCCGGGGAGGAGAGACCCAGTACTTC.

V gene TRBV5-4 combines with J gene TRBJ1-5, with 9 bases aligning to TRBD1. This CDR3 is 16 amino acids long. The V segment lost 4 bases and the J segment 4 bases; nucleotides outside the gene matches: 9. Germline CDR1 reads SGHNT; CDR2 reads YYREEE (reference sequence). The CDR3 DNA sequence: TGTGCCAGCAGCACAAACGCGGACAGGGGAAATCAGCCCCAGCATTTT. This sequence encodes CASSTNADRGNQPQHF.

The rearrangement joins TRBV3-1 (or the pseudogene TRBV3-2) to TRBJ2-5; 10 bases align to TRBD2. The CDR3 contains 16 residues. V dropped 1 base and J dropped 3; count of bases not matched to a gene: 5. The germline gives CDR1 LGHDT, CDR2 YNNKEL (reference sequence). The CDR3 here is CASSQGSGGIEETQYF. As DNA, the CDR3 is TGTGCCAGCAGCCAAGGTAGCGGGGGGATAGAAGAGACCCAGTACTTC.